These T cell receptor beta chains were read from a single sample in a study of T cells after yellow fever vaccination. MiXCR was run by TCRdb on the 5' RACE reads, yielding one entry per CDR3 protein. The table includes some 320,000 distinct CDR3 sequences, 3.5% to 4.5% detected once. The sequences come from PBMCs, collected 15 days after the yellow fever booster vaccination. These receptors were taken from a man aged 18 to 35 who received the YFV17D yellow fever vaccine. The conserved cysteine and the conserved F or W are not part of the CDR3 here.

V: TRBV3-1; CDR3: ASSQRGQGEAF
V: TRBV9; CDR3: ASSVEAGGRYTGELF
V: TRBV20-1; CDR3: SAMTSGGYNEQF
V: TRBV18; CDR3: ASSLDPTNEQF
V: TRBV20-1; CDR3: SAIRDRGRETQY
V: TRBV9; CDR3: ASSPRGQAELGEQY
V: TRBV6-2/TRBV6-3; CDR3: ASSLAYLETQY
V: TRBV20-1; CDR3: STGTPKNTGELF
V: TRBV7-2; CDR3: ASSLGPRGSYNEQF
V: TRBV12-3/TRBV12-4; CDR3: ACSLGGSQAF
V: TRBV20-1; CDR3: SAGDRGRNEQF
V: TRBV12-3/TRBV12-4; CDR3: ASSPQSLNTEAF
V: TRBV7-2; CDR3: ASSPRTSNTDTQY
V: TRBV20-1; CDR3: SAPGGSSPNEQF
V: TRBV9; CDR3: ASSDRGNTGELF
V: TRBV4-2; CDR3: ASSQVSGQGGTYEQY
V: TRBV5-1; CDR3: ASSLGTALGGGQGYNEQF
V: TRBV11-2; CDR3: ASSRNRAGANVLT
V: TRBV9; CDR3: ASSVGTPTSSYEQY
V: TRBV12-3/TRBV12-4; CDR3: ASSFWQGSIYEQY
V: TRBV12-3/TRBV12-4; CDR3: ASSFPGSAADTQY
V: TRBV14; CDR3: ASSQRSRETQY
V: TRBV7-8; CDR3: ASSLMLGAIGELF
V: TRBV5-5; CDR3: ASSLTSGNEQF
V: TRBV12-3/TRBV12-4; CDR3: ASRPGWDYGYT
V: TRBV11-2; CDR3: ASRSPGRSYGYT
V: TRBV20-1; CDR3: SAKGGNQPQH
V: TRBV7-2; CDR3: ASSFLGGVGNEQF
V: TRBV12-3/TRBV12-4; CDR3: ATERGEASTDTQY
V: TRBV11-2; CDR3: ASRRVQGPEAF
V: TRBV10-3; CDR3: ATRGQGETQY
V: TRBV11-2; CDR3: ASSFYPTPSGNTIY
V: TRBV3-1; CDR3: ASSHPTEGDTQY
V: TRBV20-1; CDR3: SAGPRGIDGYT
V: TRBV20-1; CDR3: SATRPGDSYNEQF
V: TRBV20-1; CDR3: SAIRTANEKLF
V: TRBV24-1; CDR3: ATAPKTGANVLT
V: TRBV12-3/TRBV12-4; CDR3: ASRGPNRVSGELF
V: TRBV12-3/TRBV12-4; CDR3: ASSRIKQGRAEAF
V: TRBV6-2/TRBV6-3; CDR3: ASTPGHTYTDTQY
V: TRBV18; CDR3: ASSNSRTVNTEAF
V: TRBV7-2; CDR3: ASSNDRGSPLH
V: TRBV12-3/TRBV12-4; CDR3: ASAFGPGESKYGYT
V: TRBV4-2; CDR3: ASSARTGGVEAF
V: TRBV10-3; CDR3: AIRDRLAGDTNEQY
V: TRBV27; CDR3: ASSFREQY
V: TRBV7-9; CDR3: ASSPPGSVATEAF
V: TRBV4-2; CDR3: ASSQGPGDKNIQY
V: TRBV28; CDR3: ASTGGREWAKNIQY
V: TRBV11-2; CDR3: ASSLLTADTQY
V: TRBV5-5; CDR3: ASSLGPPRVDNQPQH